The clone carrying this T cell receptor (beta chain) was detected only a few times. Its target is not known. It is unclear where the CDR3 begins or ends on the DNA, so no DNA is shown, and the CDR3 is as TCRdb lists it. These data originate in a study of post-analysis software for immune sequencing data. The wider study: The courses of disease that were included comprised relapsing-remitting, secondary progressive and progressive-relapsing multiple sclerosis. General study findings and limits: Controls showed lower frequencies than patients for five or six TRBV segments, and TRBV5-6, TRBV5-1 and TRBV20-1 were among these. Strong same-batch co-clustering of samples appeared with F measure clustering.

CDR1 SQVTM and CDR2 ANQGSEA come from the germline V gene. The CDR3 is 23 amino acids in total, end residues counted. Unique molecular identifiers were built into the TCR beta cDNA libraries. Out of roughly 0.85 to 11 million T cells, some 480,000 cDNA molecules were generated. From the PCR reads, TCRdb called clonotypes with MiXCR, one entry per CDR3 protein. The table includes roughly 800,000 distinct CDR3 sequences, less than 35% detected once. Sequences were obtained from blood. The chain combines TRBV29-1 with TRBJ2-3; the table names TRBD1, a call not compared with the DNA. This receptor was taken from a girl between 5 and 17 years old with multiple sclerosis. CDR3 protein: CSVTRDRETQYFGPGTSTDTQYF.